This T cell receptor beta chain originates from a study of blood T cell repertoires in COVID-19. On the study more broadly: Sites in the United States, Italy and Spain provided acute and convalescent COVID-19 samples. Nucleic acid was either cDNA or gDNA, and it came from T cells, B-cell-depleted T cells, or PBMCs.

Methods used by the authors: Estimates of nucleated cell counts were drawn from the amplification of reference gene primers. The repertoire was sequenced with immunoSEQ multiplex PCR; TCRdb's copy has only in-frame clones and lacks some. V and J calls and clone size are given by that table; D and trimming were obtained from the DNA. The sample carries around 300,000 clones, around 90% recorded once. V was cut by 4 bases and J by 5 bases, with 11 bases left in between. The germline gives CDR1 SQVTM, CDR2 ANQGSEA. This CDR3 has 12 residues. Specimen: peripheral blood. This chain uses TRBV29-1 with TRBJ1-1; TRBD1 might be the D (6 bases). This receptor was obtained from a man aged 50-59 years with acute or convalescent COVID-19. CDR3 region: CSVVGARTEAFF. CDR3 bases: TGCAGCGTTGTGGGGGCTCGAACTGAAGCTTTCTTT.